This T cell receptor (beta chain) was retrieved from a study of chemoradiotherapy in HPV16-positive cancers. For this clone: The antigen is unknown.

Assay: immunoSEQ multiplex PCR; the TCRdb copy retains only in-frame clones and omits some. The table has about 35,000 clones, about 90% seen once; the top ten hold approximately 3.6%. Broader study findings: In HPV16-positive patients, HPV-responsive T-cell expansion tracked better recurrence-free survival. The functional HPV-specific definition rests on just a couple of HPV16-positive patients. During treatment, candidate HPV-specific clones and E7-related motifs expanded in tumor.

V gave up 0 bases and J gave up 4 bases, with 12 bases separating them. This CDR3 has 16 amino acids. Looked up from germline, CDR1 is ENHRY and CDR2 is SYGVKD. Repertoires were sampled repeatedly during chemoradiotherapy. The source is a human donor with HPV-associated anogenital cancer. V usage is TRBV10-3 and J usage is TRBJ2-2, with a tentative D call TRBD2 (5 bases). Specimen: blood, collected from a patient who underwent chemoradiotherapy. The CDR3 DNA follows: TGTGCCATCAGTGAGTCGTGGGCCGCGGGCACCGGGGAGCTGTTTTTT. Encoded protein: CAISESWAAGTGELFF.